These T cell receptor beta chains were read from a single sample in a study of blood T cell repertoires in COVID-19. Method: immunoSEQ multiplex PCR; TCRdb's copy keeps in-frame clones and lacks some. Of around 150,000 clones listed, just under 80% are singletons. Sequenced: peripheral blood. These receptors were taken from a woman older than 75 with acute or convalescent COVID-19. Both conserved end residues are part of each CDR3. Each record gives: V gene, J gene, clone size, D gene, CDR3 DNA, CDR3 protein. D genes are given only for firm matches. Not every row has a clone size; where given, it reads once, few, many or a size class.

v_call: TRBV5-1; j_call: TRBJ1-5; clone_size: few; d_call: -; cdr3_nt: TGCGCCAGCAGCTTGGCCGGGGTGGGGCAGCCCCAGCATTTT; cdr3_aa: CASSLAGVGQPQHF
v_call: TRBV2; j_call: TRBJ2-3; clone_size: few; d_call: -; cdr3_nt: TGTGCCAGCAGCCCACAGGTGGGCACAGATACGCAGTATTTT; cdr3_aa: CASSPQVGTDTQYF
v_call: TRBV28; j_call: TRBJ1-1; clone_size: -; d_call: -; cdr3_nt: TGTGCCAGCAGTCATGGGGGGGTTCTAAGCACTGAAGCTTTCTTT; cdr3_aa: CASSHGGVLSTEAFF
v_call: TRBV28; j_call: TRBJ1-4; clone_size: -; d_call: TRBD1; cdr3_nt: TGTGCCAGCAGTCCAGCGGACAGGGGGAGGGAAAAACTGTTTTTT; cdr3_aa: CASSPADRGREKLFF
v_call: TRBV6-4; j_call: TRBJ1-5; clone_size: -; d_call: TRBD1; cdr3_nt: TGTGCCAGCAGTGACCCTCAGACAGGGGTGCGGCAGCCCCAGCATTTT; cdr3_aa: CASSDPQTGVRQPQHF
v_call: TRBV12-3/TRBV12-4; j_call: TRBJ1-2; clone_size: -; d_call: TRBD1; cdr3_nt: TGTGCCAGCAGCCTAGGGGGCAACTATGGCTACACCTTC; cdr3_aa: CASSLGGNYGYTF
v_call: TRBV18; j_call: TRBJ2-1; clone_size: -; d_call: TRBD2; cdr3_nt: TGTGCCAGCTCAACCTCGGGAGGGGCCCGGTCCTACAATGAGCAGTTCTTC; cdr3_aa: CASSTSGGARSYNEQFF
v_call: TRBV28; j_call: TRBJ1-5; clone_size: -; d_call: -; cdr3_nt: TGTGCCAGCAGGGGTGCGGGGCAGCCCCAGCATTTT; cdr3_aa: CASRGAGQPQHF
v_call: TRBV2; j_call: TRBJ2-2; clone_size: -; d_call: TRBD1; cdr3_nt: TGTGCCAGCAGAGACAGGGGGCCGTCAGTCGGGGAGCTGTTTTTT; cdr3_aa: CASRDRGPSVGELFF
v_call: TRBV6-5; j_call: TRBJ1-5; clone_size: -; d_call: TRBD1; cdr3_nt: TGTGCCAGCAGAGATCGGACAGGGATCAATCAGCCCCAGCATTTT; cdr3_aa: CASRDRTGINQPQHF
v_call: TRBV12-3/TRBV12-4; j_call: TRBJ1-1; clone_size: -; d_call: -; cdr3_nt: TGTGCCAGCAGTTTCGGGAACACTGAAGCTTTCTTT; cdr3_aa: CASSFGNTEAFF
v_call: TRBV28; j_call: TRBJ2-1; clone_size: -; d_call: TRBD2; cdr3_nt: TGTGCCAGCAGCCGGGGGGGGAGTGGCCCTGGGTCCTACAATGAGCAGTTCTTC; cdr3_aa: CASSRGGSGPGSYNEQFF
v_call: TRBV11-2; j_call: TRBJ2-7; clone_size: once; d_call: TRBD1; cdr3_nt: TGTGCCAGCAGCTTAGCCACAGGGGGCGAACTCTACGAGCAGTACTTC; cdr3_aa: CASSLATGGELYEQYF
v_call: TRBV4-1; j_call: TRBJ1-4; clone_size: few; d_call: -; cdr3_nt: TGCGCCAGCAGCCAAGATTTGGCTAGGCGAGAAAAACTGTTTTTT; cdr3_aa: CASSQDLARREKLFF
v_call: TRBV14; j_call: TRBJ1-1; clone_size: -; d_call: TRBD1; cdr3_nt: TGTGCCAGCAGCCAAATCAACAGAGGGGGCGGTCGAGCTTTCTTT; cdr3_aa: CASSQINRGGGRAFF
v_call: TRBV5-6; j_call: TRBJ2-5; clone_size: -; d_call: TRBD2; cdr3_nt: TGTGCCAGCAGCCGCCCGGGGGGTTACCAAGAGACCCAGTACTTC; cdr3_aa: CASSRPGGYQETQYF
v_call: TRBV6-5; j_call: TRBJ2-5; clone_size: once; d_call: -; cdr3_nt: TGTGCCAGCGGCCGGACATTTCGCCAAGAGACCCAGTACTTC; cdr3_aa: CASGRTFRQETQYF
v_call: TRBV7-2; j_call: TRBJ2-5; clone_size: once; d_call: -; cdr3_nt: TGTGCCAGCAGCTTCAGAGGGAAAGAGACCCAGTACTTC; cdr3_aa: CASSFRGKETQYF
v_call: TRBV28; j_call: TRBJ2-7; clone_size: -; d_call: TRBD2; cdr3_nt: TGTGCCAGCAGTTTACTCGGGGGGACCTCCTACGAGCAGTACTTC; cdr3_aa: CASSLLGGTSYEQYF
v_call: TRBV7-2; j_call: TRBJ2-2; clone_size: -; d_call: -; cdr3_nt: TGTGCCAGCAGCTTAGGGCCGGGGGCCGGGGAGCTGTTTTTT; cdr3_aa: CASSLGPGAGELFF
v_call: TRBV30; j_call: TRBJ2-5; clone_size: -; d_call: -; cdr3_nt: TGTGCCTGGAGGGTGACGGGTAAAGAGACCCAGTACTTC; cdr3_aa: CAWRVTGKETQYF
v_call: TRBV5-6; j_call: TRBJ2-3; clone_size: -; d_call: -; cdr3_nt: TGTGCCAGCAGCCGAAGCGGATACACAGATACGCAGTATTTT; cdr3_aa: CASSRSGYTDTQYF
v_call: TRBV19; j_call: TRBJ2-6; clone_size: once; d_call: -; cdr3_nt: TGTGCCAGTAGTATGGGCGTCGGGGCCAACGTCCTGACTTTC; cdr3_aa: CASSMGVGANVLTF
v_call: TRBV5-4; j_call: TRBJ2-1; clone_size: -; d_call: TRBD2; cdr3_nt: TGTGCCAGCACTAGCGGTTGGAATGAGCAGTTCTTC; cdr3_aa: CASTSGWNEQFF
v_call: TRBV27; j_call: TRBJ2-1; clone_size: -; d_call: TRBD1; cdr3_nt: TGTGCCAGCAGTCCTTATCTGGGACAGGGCTCCAATGAGCAGTTCTTC; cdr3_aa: CASSPYLGQGSNEQFF
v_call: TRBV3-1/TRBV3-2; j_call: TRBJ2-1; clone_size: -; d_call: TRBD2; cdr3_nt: TGTGCCAGCAGCCTCCTCGGGACTAGCGGAGGAGGGTCCTACAATGAGCAGTTCTTC; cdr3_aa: CASSLLGTSGGGSYNEQFF
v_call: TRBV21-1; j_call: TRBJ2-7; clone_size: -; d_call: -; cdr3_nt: TGTGCCAGCAGCAAAAGAAACAGGGAGATTTACGAGCAGTACTTC; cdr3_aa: CASSKRNREIYEQYF
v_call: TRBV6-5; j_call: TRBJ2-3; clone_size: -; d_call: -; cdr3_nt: TGTGCCAGCAGTTTGACCCAGGGCGCGCAGTATTTT; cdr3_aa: CASSLTQGAQYF